This TCR beta chain originates from a study of brain T cells in children with intractable seizures. Study observations and caveats: Pre-surgery blood may have been undersampled, hiding some clones. Patients' HCMV serostatus was unknown; virus specificity rests on CDR3 similarity alone.

J gave up 6 bases and V 1 base, and 5 bases lay outside the gene matches. This CDR3 is 16 amino acids long. From germline, CDR1 is SGHVS and CDR2 FNYEAQ. Profiled with immunoSEQ multiplex PCR; TCRdb holds only in-frame clones, not every one. The sample holds 50,000 to 80,000 clones; roughly 95% are singletons and the top ten take roughly 0.38%. Before surgery, patients took at least one anti-epileptic drug. A remark on this clone: Its antigen is not identified.

The TCR originated in a boy under two years old with focal cortical dysplasia and intractable seizures. The rearrangement joins TRBV7-6 to TRBJ2-3, with TRBD2 matching 12 bases. Material: peripheral blood, obtained at surgery. CDR3 nucleotide sequence: TGTGCCAGCAGCTTAGGACTAGCGGGGGCCTTTGATACGCAGTATTTT. This translates into CASSLGLAGAFDTQYF.